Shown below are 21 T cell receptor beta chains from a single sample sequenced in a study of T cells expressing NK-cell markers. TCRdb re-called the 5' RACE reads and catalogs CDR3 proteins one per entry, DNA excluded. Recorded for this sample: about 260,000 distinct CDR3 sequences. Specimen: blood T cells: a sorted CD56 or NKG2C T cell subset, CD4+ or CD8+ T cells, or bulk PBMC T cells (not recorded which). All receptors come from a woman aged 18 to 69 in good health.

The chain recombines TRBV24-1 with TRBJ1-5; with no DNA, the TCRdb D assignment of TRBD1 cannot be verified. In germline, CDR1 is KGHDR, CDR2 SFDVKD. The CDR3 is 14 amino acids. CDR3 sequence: CATSRENSNQPQHF.

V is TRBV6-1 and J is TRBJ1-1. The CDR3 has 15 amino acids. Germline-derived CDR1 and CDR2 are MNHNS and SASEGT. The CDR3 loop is CASSHVSRGWTEAFF.

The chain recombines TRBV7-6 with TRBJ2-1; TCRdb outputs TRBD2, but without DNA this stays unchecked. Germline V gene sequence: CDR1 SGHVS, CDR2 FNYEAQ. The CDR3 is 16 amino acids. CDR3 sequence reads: CASSSALAESYNEQFF.

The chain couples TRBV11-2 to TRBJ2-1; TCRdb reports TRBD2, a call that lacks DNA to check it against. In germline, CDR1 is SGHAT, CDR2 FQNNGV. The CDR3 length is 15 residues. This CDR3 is CASSPGLAGAGEQFF.

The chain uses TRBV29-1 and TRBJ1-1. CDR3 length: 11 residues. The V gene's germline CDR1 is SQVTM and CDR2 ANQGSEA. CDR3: CSVSRVTEAFF. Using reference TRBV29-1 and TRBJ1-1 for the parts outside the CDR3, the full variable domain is SAVISQKPSRDICQRGTSLTIQCQVDSQVTMMFWYRQQPGQSLTLIATANQGSEATYESGFVIDKFPISRPNLTFSTLTVSNMSPEDSSIYLCSVSRVTEAFFGQGTRLTVV.

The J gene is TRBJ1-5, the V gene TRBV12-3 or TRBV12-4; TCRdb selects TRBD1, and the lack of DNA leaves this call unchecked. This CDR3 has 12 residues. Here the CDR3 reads CASSRTDQPQHF.

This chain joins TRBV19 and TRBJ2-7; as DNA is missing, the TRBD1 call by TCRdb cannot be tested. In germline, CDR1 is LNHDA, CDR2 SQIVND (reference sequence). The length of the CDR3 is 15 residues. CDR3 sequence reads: CASSGPGTGKNEQYF.

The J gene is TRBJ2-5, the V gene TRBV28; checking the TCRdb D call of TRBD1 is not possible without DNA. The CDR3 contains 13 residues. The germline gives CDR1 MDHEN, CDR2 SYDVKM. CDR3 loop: CASSLRDRGNQYF.

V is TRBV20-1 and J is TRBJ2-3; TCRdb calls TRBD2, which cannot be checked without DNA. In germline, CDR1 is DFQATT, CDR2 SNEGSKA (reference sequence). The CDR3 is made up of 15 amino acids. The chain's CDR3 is CSAPRPEEGLNTQYF.

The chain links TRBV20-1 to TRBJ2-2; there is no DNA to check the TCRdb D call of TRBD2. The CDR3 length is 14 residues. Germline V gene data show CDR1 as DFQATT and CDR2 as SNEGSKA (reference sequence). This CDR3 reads CSATSGADTGELFF.

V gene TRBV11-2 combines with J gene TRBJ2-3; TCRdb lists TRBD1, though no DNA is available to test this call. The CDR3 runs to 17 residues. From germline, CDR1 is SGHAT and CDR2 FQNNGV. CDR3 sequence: CASSPTRTRGGTDTQYF.

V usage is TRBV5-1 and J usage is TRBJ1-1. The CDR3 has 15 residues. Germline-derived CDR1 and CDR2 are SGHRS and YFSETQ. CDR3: CASSPGGVRGTEAFF.

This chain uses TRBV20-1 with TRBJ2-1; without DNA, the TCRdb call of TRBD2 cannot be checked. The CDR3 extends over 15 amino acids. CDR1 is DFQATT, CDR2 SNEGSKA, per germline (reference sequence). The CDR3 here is CSAELYSGGLQEQFF.

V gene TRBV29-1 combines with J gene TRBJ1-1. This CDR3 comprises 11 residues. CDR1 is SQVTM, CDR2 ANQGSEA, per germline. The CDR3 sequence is CSVARDTEAFF.

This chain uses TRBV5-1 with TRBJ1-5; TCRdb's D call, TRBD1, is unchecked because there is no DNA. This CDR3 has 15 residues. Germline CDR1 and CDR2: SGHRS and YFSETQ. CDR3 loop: CASSLGDSFNQPQHF.

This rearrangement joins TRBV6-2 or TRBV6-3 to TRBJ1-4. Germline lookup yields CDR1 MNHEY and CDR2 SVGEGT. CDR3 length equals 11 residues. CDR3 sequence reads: CASSYGPELFF.

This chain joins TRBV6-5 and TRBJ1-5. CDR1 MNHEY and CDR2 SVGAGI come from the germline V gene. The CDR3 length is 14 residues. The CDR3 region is CASSYRYSNQPQHF.

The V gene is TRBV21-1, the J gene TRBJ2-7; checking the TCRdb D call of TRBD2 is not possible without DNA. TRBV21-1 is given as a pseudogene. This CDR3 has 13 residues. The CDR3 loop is CASRSPQSYEQYF.

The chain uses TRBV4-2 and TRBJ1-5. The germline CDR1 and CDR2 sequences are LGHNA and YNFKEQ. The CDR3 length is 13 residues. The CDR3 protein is CASSQESPQPQHF.

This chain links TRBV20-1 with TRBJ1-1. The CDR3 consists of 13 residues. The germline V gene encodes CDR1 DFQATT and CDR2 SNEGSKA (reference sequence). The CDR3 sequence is CSARERGNTEAFF.

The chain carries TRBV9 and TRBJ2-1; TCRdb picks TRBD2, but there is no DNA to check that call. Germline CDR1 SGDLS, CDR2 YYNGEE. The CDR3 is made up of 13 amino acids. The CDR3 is CASSVNSPHEQFF. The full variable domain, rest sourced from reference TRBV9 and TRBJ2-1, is DSGVTQTPKHLITATGQRVTLRCSPRSGDLSVYWYQQSLDQGLQFLIQYYNGEERAKGNILERFSAQQFPDLHSELNLSSLELGDSALYFCASSVNSPHEQFFGPGTRLTVL.